This entry concerns a single T cell receptor beta chain. What antigen it recognizes has not been identified. Base qualities were left out, and no much larger clone turns up one base away. The source of the sample is a study of metastatic and nonmetastatic thyroid tumors (dated by TCRdb to the early 2020s). Regarding the study in general: Repertoires from peripheral blood and from tumor or nodule tissue samples of malignant and benign thyroid patients were compared.

The investigation overall reported the following: In both blood and tumor samples, malignant tumors were reported to have significantly higher TCR beta diversity than benign nodules.

The receptor library was made with PCR. The sequencing machine was an Illumina HiSeq 4000. High-throughput sequencing was used to profile the CDR3 region of the TCR beta-chain in every patient. Under the source paper's analysis protocol: Drawing on CDR3 differences between clinicopathological groups, the researchers built a classifier meant to tell apart patients with distant-metastatic papillary thyroid cancer. The Shannon index was used to measure repertoire diversity, and the Morisita-Horn index was used to measure how similar tumor and blood repertoires were. TCRdb reworked the public reads: Q25 trimming with fastp, MiXCR clone assembly, productive beta chains retained. TCRdb's processing, not the study's, gives the V and J calls here. The sample table records around 17,000 clones; roughly 24% of these occur just once. 15% to 19% of the sample goes to the ten largest clones. None of the patients had been given any treatment before thyroid surgery. Using T-cell receptor beta sequencing, the study looked back at clinical samples from patients collected from the early 2010s to the late 2010s.

The receptor was isolated from a female donor with papillary thyroid cancer or a benign thyroid nodule (not recorded which). Some clones in this sample may be carry-over from other donors' samples. The specimen sequenced was adjacent normal tissue.

The DNA sequence follows: TGTGCCAGCAGCACATCGGACAGGGCATGGTACGAGCAGTACTTC. This encodes CASSTSDRAWYEQYF. The chain is made from TRBV7-6 and TRBJ2-7; 8 of the junction bases match TRBD1. The CDR3 contains 15 residues, cysteine and phenylalanine counted. This entry keeps only the CDR3 DNA: 45 bases, framed from base 1. Trimmed from V: 5 bases; trimmed from J: 4 bases; junction bases lacking a gene match: 10. Looking up the germline V gene yields CDR1 SGHVS and CDR2 FNYEAQ.